This T cell receptor beta chain derives from a study of T cells in Graves' hyperthyroidism and ophthalmopathy. Overall study results and limits: Ophthalmopathy and stable hyperthyroidism were separated by a 13 V-J model.

Amplified regions were TCR beta CDR3 sequences from RNA transcripts. TCR CDR3 regions were first amplified by RT-PCR with HTBI primers. Via MiXCR, TCRdb re-called the multiplex PCR reads, giving one row per CDR3 protein. This sample has some 770,000 distinct CDR3 sequences; 16% occur once, and the top ten carry under 9.5%. The PBMCs were sourced from fresh peripheral blood (about 10 ml). This clonotype occurred many times. As yet, its antigen is unknown. The clonotype originates from a man between 18 and 35 years old with Graves' hyperthyroidism. The sample was blood.

The CDR3 sequence is CASSSGQGATDTQYF. DNA for the CDR3: TGCGCCAGCAGCTCGGGACAGGGGGCTACAGATACGCAGTATTTT. The J gene is TRBJ2-3, the V gene TRBV5-1; 12 positions match TRBD1. The CDR3 consists of 15 residues. V lost 3 bases, J lost 3 bases, and 2 bases stayed unmatched. Germline CDR1 SGHRS, CDR2 YFSETQ.